Below, 23 T cell receptor beta chains from the same sample are listed, as sequenced in a study of metastatic and nonmetastatic thyroid tumors. TCRdb ran MiXCR on the PCR reads. This sample has some 25,000 clones; 13% occur once, and the top ten carry over 11%. Among the patients, none had received any treatment before thyroid surgery. Sequencing was performed on blood. The receptors originated from a female donor with papillary thyroid cancer or a benign thyroid nodule (not recorded which). Some clones in this sample may be carry-over from other donors' samples.

This clone was counted many times. The chain is built from TRBV9 and TRBJ2-7, with 10 bases lining up with TRBD2. Germline CDR1 SGDLS, CDR2 YYNGEE. With V trimmed by 4 bases and J by 2 bases, 6 bases remained unmatched. The CDR3 contains 15 residues. In DNA, the CDR3 is TGTGCCAGCAGCTTCGGACTAGCGGAGCCCTACGAGCAGTACTTC. The encoded protein is CASSFGLAEPYEQYF. The full variable domain, with the rest looked up from reference TRBV9 and TRBJ2-7, is DSGVTQTPKHLITATGQRVTLRCSPRSGDLSVYWYQQSLDQGLQFLIQYYNGEERAKGNILERFSAQQFPDLHSELNLSSLELGDSALYFCASSFGLAEPYEQYFGPGTRLTVT.

The chain joins TRBV10-3 to TRBJ2-1, with 8 bases fitting TRBD1. V trimming: 6 bases; J trimming: 8 bases; junction bases outside the gene matches: 12. CDR3 length equals 15 residues. Germline V lookup: CDR1 ENHRY, CDR2 SYGVKD. The CDR3 region has the DNA TGTGCCATCAGCCCCGGACAGGGCAAAGGAGATGAGCAGTTCTTC. It specifies CAISPGQGKGDEQFF.

This clone was observed many times. The chain links TRBV6-5 to TRBJ1-5; D is perhaps TRBD1 (5 bases). The CDR3 has 17 amino acids. Looked up from germline, CDR1 is MNHEY and CDR2 is SVGAGI. The ends were cut back, 2 bases at V and 5 bases at J, with 19 bases in the middle. CDR3 in amino acids: CASSYLPLGRDYQPQHF. Here the CDR3 DNA reads TGTGCCAGCAGTTACCTCCCCTTGGGACGGGATTATCAGCCCCAGCATTTT.

This clone was counted ten times or more. This sequence joins TRBV6-5 and TRBJ2-6, with a possible D match to TRBD2 (7 bases). V lost 1 base to trimming and J lost 0 bases, with 16 bases between them. The CDR3 runs 19 residues. CDR1 and CDR2 (germline): MNHEY, SVGAGI. The CDR3 DNA is TGTGCCAGCAGTTACTGGGAGGGGGAGTACCCCTCTGGGGCCAACGTCCTGACTTTC. Translated, it gives CASSYWEGEYPSGANVLTF.

This clone was counted many times. This chain links TRBV7-3 with TRBJ2-2; 9 nucleotides agree with TRBD1. The CDR3 consists of 16 residues. Germline V gene lookup returns CDR1 SGHTA and CDR2 FQGTGA. The V and J ends lost 6 bases and 0 bases, in that order; junction bases with no gene match: 5. CDR3 bases: TGTGCCAGCAGTCTACAGGGGGCTTCGAACACCGGGGAGCTGTTTTTT. It codes for CASSLQGASNTGELFF.

This clone was observed at least ten times. The rearrangement joins TRBV7-9 to TRBJ1-2; D is unclear. The CDR3 is 11 amino acids. Germline V gene lookup returns CDR1 SEHNR and CDR2 FQNEAQ (reference sequence). The V and J ends lost 9 bases and 8 bases respectively, with 13 bases between them. This CDR3 reads CASHALMGYTF. In nucleotides, the CDR3 is TGTGCCAGTCATGCCCTTATGGGCTACACCTTC.

V is TRBV6-6 and J is TRBJ2-7; TRBD2 agrees at 11 bases. CDR3 length: 17 residues. Germline-derived CDR1 and CDR2 are MNHNY and SVGAGI (reference sequence). V trimming: 1 base; J trimming: 3 bases; junction bases outside the gene matches: 8. The CDR3 bases are TGTGCCAGCAGTTACTTGGGGAGCCTAGCGGGAGGCTACGAGCAGTACTTC. It specifies CASSYLGSLAGGYEQYF.

Ten or more counts support this clone. The rearrangement uses TRBV12-3 or TRBV12-4 and TRBJ2-7; 8 nucleotides align to TRBD2. V dropped 1 base and J dropped 2; count of bases not matched to a gene: 25. The length of the CDR3 is 22 residues. CDR3 nucleotides: TGTGCCAGCAGTTTAGATTTTAGTGGCGCGCTAGCGGGCGATCCTCCGCCCTACGAGCAGTACTTC. Its protein product is CASSLDFSGALAGDPPPYEQYF.

The sample holds many counts of this clone. This rearrangement joins TRBV4-1 to TRBJ1-5, with D uncertain. The CDR3 contains 15 residues. V lost 4 bases to trimming and J lost 4 bases, with 14 bases between them. From germline, CDR1 is MGHRA and CDR2 YSYEKL. In DNA, the CDR3 is TGCGCCAGCAGCCCCCCCAGTACCCTTAATCAGCCCCAGCATTTT. Protein: CASSPPSTLNQPQHF.

This clone is classed as medium-sized. J is TRBJ1-6 and V is TRBV6-1; no clear D gene. Germline CDR1 MNHNS, CDR2 SASEGT. Between the trimmed V and J ends, which lost 1 base and 9 bases, there was a span of 13 bases. The CDR3 is 15 amino acids. The CDR3 DNA is TGTGCCAGCAGTGAAGTTGAGTCAGTCTCTTCACCCCTCCACTTT. Protein sequence: CASSEVESVSSPLHF.

Sample share makes this clone medium-sized (0.01 to 0.1%). The chain has TRBV28 and TRBJ1-5; D gene ambiguous. This CDR3 has 12 residues. CDR1 and CDR2 from the germline V gene are MDHEN and SYDVKM. The V end was cut by 11 bases, the J end by 6 bases, with 14 bases between. Here the CDR3 DNA reads TGTGCCGAGGGCAGGAAGGGTCAGCCCCAGCATTTT. Translated, it gives CAEGRKGQPQHF. The complete variable domain, with remaining parts taken from reference TRBV28 and TRBJ1-5, reads DVKVTQSSRYLVKRTGEKVFLECVQDMDHENMFWYRQDPGLGLRLIYFSYDVKMKEKGDIPEGYSVSREKKERFSLILESASTNQTSMYLCAEGRKGQPQHFGDGTRLSIL.

This clone was seen ten or more times. The V gene is TRBV28, the J gene TRBJ2-7; the D is unclear. Germline V gene lookup returns CDR1 MDHEN and CDR2 SYDVKM. This CDR3 region has 12 residues. Trimming pared 3 bases from V and 3 bases from J, leaving 6 bases between. The CDR3 DNA sequence: TGTGCCAGCAGTTTCCAGAACTACGAGCAGTACTTC. This codes for CASSFQNYEQYF.

In DNA, the CDR3 is TGTGCCAGCTCACCCGGGGCTAGCGGGTACTCCTACGAGCAGTACTTC. Amino acids: CASSPGASGYSYEQYF. This chain links TRBV18 with TRBJ2-7; 8 bases align to TRBD2. V was clipped by 3 bases and J by 0 bases; unmatched bases: 7. The CDR3 is 16 amino acids. Germline V lookup: CDR1 KGHSH, CDR2 LQKENI.

The chain uses TRBV2 and TRBJ2-7; the match to TRBD2 covers 7 bases. The germline V gene has CDR1 SNHLY and CDR2 FYNNEI. V shed 8 bases, J shed 2 bases, and the junction held 6 bases outside the gene matches. This CDR3 is 13 amino acids long. CDR3 nucleotide sequence: TGTGCCAGCCTAGCGGAGTGGACCTACGAGCAGTACTTC. Translated, it gives CASLAEWTYEQYF.

A remark on this clone: The junction differs from germline at one of its ends, possibly a read error. The chain couples TRBV19 to TRBJ2-2; 10 bases match TRBD2. The CDR3 has 15 amino acids. The germline CDR1 and CDR2 sequences are LNHDA and SQIVND (reference sequence). CDR3: CASIPSGRDTWELFF. The DNA of the CDR3 is TGTGCCAGTATCCCTAGCGGGAGAGACACCTGGGAGCTGTTTTTT. The whole variable domain, remainder taken from reference TRBV19 and TRBJ2-2, is DGGITQSPKYLFRKEGQNVTLSCEQNLNHDAMYWYRQDPGQGLRLIYYSQIVNDFQKGDIAEGYSVSREKKESFPLTVTSAQKNPTAFYLCASIPSGRDTWELFFGEGSRLTVL.

The sample holds a few counts of this clone. A single base separates this from a much larger clone, so it may be a read error. CDR3 sequence (DNA): TGTGCCAGCAGTTTAGCGGGAGGGCTTAATGATGAGCAGTTCTTC. It is translated as CASSLAGGLNDEQFF. V is TRBV12-3 or TRBV12-4 and J is TRBJ2-1, with 7 nucleotides matching TRBD2. The CDR3 has 15 amino acids. Unmatched junction bases numbered 7, after V lost 0 bases and J lost 8 bases.

This sequence joins TRBV6-1 and TRBJ1-6, with a possible D match to TRBD1 (5 bases). The length of the CDR3 is 14 residues. Germline lookup yields CDR1 MNHNS and CDR2 SASEGT. Trimming removed 6 bases from V and 4 bases from J, with 10 bases in between. The CDR3 region has the DNA TGTGCCAGCAGCTTGGACATGTATAATTCACCCCTCCACTTT. This sequence encodes CASSLDMYNSPLHF.

This clone was detected ten times or more. Other nucleotide sequences in the sample specify the same CDR3. The chain recombines TRBV7-2 with TRBJ2-7; TRBD2 matches 12 bases. The CDR3 is 15 amino acids. Germline CDR1 reads SGHTA; CDR2 reads FQGNSA. Trimming took 5 bases from V and 5 from J; bases not matched to a gene: 7. The CDR3 region has the DNA TGTGCCAGCAGCGCGCTAGCGGGAGGGGTCCACGAGCAGTACTTC. Its protein is CASSALAGGVHEQYF.

Ten or more counts support this clone. Compared with germline, one end of the junction differs, possibly owing to a read error. The same CDR3 is also encoded by other DNA sequences in this sample. The chain couples TRBV2 to TRBJ2-7, with 8 bases aligning to TRBD1. The CDR3 length is 17 residues. The V gene's germline CDR1 is SNHLY and CDR2 FYNNEI. The CDR3 DNA follows: TGCGCCAGCAGTTACAATCCGACCGGGACAGGTACCCTTGAGCAGTACTTC. Its translation: CASSYNPTGTGTLEQYF. Drawing the rest from reference TRBV2 and TRBJ2-7, the complete variable domain is EPEVTQTPSHQVTQMGQEVILRCVPISNHLYFYWYRQILGQKVEFLVSFYNNEISEKSEIFDDQFSVERPDGSNFTLKIRSTKLEDSAMYFCASSYNPTGTGTLEQYFGPGTRLTVT.

This clone was counted ten times or more. The chain couples TRBV12-3 or TRBV12-4 to TRBJ1-2; TRBD1 agrees at 7 bases. The J segment lost 5 bases and the V segment lost 6 bases, leaving 3 bases of the junction unmatched. The CDR3 is 12 amino acids. The CDR3 bases are TGTGCCAGCAGCTTGGGACAGTATGGCTACACCTTC. This sequence encodes CASSLGQYGYTF.

This clone was detected only a few times. This chain connects TRBV29-1 to TRBJ1-2; tentatively, D is TRBD1 (6 bases). CDR3 length: 15 amino acids. V was shortened by 2 bases and J by 4 bases, with 17 bases between the two germline ends. Germline assignment: CDR1 SQVTM and CDR2 ANQGSEA. The CDR3 DNA follows: TGCAGCGTTGAATTTTCGGGGGGCGGTGCCTATGGCTACACCTTC. This encodes CSVEFSGGGAYGYTF.

This clone occurred many times. This may come from a read error, since a much larger clone is one base off. The rearrangement joins TRBV6-2 or TRBV6-3 to TRBJ2-7; TRBD2 is a possible D gene (7 bases). The germline V gene encodes CDR1 MNHEY and CDR2 SVGEGT. This CDR3 has 15 residues. The CDR3 protein is CASSYRGALSCEQYF. CDR3 nucleotide sequence: TGTGCCAGCAGTTACCGGGGGGCTCTGTCCTGCGAGCAGTACTTC.

This clone has a count of ten or more. This chain joins TRBV7-6 and TRBJ2-5, with TRBD1 matching over 8 bases. The germline CDR1 and CDR2 sequences are SGHVS and FNYEAQ. This CDR3 spans 17 amino acids. After removal of 6 bases from V and 1 base from J, the junction contained 13 bases not matched to a gene. Written as DNA, the CDR3 is TGTGCCAGCAGACGGACAGGGCCGCACGAAATCCAAGAGACCCAGTACTTC. As protein: CASRRTGPHEIQETQYF.